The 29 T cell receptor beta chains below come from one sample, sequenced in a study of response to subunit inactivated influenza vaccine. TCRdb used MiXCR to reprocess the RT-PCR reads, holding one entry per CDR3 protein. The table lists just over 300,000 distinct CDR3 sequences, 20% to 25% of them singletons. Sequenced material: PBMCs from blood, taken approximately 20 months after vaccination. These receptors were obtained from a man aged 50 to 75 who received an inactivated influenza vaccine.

The DNA for the CDR3 is TGCGCCAGCAGCTTACCAGCCGGCAGCACAGATACGCAGTATTTT. This encodes CASSLPAGSTDTQYF. The chain couples TRBV5-1 to TRBJ2-3, with no clear D. Trimming removed 2 bases at V and 0 bases at J, with 10 bases between. The germline gives CDR1 SGHRS, CDR2 YFSETQ. CDR3 size: 15 residues.

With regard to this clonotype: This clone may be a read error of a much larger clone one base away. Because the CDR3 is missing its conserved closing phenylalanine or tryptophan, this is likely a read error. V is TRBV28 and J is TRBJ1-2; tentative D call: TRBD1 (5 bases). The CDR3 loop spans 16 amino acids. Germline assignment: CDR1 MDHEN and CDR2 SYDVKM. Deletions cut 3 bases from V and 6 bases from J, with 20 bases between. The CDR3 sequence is CASSFPSLWGEHGYTY. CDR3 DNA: TGTGCCAGCAGTTTCCCCTCCCTTTGGGGGGAGCATGGCTACACCTAC.

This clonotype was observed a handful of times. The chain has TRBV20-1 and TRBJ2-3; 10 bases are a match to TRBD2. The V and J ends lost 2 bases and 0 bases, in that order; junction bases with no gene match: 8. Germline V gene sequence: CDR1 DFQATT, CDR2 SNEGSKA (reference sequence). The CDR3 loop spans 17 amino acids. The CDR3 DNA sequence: TGCAGTGCTAGAAGTTCTAGCGGGGGACCTAGCACAGATACGCAGTATTTT. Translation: CSARSSSGGPSTDTQYF.

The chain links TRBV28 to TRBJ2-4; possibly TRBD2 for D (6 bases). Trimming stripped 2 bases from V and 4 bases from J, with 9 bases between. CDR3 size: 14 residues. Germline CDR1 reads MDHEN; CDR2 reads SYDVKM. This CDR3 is CASSLLGLKNIQYF. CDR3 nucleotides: TGTGCCAGCAGTTTACTCGGACTAAAAAACATTCAGTACTTC.

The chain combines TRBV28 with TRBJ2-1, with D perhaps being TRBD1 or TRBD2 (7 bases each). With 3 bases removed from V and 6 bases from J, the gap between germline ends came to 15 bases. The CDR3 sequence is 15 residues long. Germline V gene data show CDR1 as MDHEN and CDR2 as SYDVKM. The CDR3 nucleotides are TGTGCCAGCAGTTTGCCGGGACAGCGGGGCAATGAGCAGTTCTTC. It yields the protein CASSLPGQRGNEQFF.

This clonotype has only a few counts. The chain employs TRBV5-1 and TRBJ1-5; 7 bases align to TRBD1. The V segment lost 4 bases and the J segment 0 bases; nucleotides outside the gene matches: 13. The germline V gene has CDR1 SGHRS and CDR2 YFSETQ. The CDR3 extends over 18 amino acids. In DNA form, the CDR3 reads TGCGCCAGCAGCCTGGGACAGCCCGGCGGGTATAGCAATCAGCCCCAGCATTTT. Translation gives CASSLGQPGGYSNQPQHF.

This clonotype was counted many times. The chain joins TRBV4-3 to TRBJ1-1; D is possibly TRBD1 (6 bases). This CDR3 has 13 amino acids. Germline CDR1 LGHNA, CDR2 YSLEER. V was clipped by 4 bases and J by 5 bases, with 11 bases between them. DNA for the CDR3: TGCGCCAGCAGCCGAACGGGACAAACTGAAGCTTTCTTT. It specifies CASSRTGQTEAFF.

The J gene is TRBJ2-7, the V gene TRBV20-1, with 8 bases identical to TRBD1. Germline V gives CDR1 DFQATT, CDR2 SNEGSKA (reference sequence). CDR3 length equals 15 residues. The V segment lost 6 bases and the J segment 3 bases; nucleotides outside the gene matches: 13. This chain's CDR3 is CSASPGGARNYEQYF. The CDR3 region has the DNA TGCAGTGCCTCCCCAGGGGGCGCGAGGAACTACGAGCAGTACTTC.

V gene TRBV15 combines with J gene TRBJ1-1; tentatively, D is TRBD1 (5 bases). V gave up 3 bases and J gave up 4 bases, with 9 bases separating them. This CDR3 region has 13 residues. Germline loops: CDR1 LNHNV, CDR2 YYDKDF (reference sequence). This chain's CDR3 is CATSRDIRTEAFF. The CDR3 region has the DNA TGTGCCACCAGCAGGGACATTCGCACTGAAGCTTTCTTT.

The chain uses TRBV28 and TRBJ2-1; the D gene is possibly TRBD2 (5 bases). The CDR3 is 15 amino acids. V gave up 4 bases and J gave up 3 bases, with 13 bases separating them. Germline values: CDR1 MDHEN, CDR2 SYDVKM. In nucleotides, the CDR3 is TGTGCCAGCAGTTCATGGGGAGTGTTCTACAATGAGCAGTTCTTC. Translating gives CASSSWGVFYNEQFF.

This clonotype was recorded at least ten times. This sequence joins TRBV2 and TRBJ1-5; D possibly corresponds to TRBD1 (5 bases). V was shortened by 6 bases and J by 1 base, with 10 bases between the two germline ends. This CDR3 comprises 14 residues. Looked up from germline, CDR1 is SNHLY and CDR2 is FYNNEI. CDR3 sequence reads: CASRVGLSNQPQHF. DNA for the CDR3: TGTGCCAGCAGAGTGGGACTAAGCAATCAGCCCCAGCATTTT. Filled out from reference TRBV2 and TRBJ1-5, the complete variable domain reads EPEVTQTPSHQVTQMGQEVILRCVPISNHLYFYWYRQILGQKVEFLVSFYNNEISEKSEIFDDQFSVERPDGSNFTLKIRSTKLEDSAMYFCASRVGLSNQPQHFGDGTRLSIL.

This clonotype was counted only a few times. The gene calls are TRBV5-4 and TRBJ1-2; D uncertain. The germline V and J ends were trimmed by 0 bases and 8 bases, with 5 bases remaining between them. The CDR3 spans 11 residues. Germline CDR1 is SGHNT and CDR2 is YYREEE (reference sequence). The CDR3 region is CASSLESGYTF. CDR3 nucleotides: TGTGCCAGCAGCTTGGAGTCAGGCTACACCTTC.

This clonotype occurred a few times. The CDR3: CASSQGQAPSTGYTF. DNA for the CDR3: TGCGCCAGCAGCCAAGGACAGGCCCCGTCTACTGGCTACACCTTC. J is TRBJ1-2 and V is TRBV4-1, with TRBD1 as a possible D gene (6 bases). The germline V gene has CDR1 MGHRA and CDR2 YSYEKL. Between the trimmed V and J ends, which lost 1 base and 7 bases, there was a span of 16 bases. The CDR3 length is 15 residues.

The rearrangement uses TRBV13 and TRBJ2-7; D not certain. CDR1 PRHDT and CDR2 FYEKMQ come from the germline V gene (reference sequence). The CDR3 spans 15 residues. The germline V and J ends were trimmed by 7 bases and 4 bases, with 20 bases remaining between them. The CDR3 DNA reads TGTGCCAGCACTAAGACCGAGGATCTAAAATACGAGCAGTACTTC. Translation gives CASTKTEDLKYEQYF.

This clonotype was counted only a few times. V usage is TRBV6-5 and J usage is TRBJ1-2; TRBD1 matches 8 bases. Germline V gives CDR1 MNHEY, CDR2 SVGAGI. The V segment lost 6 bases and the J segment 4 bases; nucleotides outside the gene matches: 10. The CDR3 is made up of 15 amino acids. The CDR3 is CASRYGQGTGYGYTF. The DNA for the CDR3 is TGTGCCAGCAGATATGGACAGGGAACCGGCTATGGCTACACCTTC.

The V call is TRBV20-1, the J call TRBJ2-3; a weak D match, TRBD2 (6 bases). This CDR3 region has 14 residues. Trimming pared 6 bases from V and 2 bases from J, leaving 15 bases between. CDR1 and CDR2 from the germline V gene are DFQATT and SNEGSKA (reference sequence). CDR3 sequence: CSARRTTFTDTQYF. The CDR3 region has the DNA TGCAGTGCACGCCGGACTACGTTCACAGATACGCAGTATTTT.

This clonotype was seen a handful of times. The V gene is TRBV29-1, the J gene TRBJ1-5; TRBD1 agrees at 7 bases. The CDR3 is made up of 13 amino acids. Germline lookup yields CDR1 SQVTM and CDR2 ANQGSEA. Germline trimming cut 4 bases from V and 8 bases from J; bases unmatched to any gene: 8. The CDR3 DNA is TGCAGCGTTGCGACAGGGTTTGAGGAGCCCCAGCATTTT. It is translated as CSVATGFEEPQHF.

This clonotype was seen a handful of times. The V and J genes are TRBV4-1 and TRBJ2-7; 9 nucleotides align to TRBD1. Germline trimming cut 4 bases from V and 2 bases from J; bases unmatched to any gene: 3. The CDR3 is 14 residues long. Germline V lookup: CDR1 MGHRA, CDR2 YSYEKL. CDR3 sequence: CASSPRQGAYEQYF. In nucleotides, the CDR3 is TGCGCCAGCAGCCCTCGACAGGGGGCCTACGAGCAGTACTTC.

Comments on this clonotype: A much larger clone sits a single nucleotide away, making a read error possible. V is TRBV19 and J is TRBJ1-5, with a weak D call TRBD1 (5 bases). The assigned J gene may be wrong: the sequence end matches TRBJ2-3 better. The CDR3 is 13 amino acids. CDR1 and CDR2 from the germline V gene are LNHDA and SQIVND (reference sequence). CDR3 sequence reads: CASSPGPGQPQYF. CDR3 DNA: TGTGCCAGTAGTCCTGGCCCAGGGCAGCCCCAGTATTTT.

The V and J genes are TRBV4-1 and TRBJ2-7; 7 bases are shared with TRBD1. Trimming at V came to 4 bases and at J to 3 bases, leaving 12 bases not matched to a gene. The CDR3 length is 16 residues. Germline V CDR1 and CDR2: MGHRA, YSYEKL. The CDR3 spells CASSLRFGTVNYEQYF. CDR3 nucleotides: TGCGCCAGCAGCCTAAGATTCGGGACAGTAAACTACGAGCAGTACTTC.

CDR3 region: CASSQALQVDGYTF. The CDR3 DNA reads as TGTGCCAGCAGCCAAGCGTTGCAGGTGGATGGCTACACCTTC. V usage is TRBV4-2 and J usage is TRBJ1-2, with no clear D. The V end was cut by 1 base, the J end by 6 bases, with 12 bases between. Germline V CDR1 and CDR2: LGHNA, YNFKEQ. The CDR3 loop spans 14 amino acids.

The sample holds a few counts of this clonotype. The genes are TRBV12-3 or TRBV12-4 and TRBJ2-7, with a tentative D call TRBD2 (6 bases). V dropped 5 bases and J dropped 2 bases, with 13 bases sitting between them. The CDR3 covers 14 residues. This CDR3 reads CASSPTGTPYEQYF. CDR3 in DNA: TGTGCCAGCAGTCCCACCGGGACTCCCTACGAGCAGTACTTC.

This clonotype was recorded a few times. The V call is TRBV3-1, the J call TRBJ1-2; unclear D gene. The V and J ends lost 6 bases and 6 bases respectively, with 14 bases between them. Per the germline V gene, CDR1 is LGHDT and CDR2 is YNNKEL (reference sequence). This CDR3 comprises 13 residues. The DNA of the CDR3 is TGTGCCAGCAGTTACAGAGCGGAGGATGGCTACACCTTC. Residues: CASSYRAEDGYTF.

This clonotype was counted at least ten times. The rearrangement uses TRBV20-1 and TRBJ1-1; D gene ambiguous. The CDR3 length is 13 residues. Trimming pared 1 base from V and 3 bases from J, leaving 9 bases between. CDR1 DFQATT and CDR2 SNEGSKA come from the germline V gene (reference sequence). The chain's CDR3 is CSARADGYTEAFF. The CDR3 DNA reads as TGCAGTGCTAGAGCTGACGGATACACTGAAGCTTTCTTT.

CDR3: CATSRSLYDITYEQYF. DNA of the CDR3: TGTGCCACCAGCAGAAGCCTCTACGACATTACCTACGAGCAGTACTTC. The chain has TRBV15 and TRBJ2-7; D not resolved. From germline, CDR1 is LNHNV and CDR2 YYDKDF (reference sequence). Trimming stripped 2 bases from V and 2 bases from J, with 16 bases between. This CDR3 region has 16 residues.

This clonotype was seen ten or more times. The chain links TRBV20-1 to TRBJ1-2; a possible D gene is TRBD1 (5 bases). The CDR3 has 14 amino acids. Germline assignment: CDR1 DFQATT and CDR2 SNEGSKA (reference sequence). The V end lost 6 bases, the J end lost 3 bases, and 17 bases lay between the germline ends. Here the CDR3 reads CSAPVREGHYGYTF. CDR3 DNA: TGCAGTGCCCCCGTTCGGGAGGGACACTATGGCTACACCTTC.

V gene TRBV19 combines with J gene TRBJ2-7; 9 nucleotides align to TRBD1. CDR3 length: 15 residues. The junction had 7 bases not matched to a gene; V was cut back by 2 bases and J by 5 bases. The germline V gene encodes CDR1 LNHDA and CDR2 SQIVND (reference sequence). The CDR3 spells CASSIFGTGNDEQYF. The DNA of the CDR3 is TGTGCCAGTAGTATATTTGGGACAGGGAACGACGAGCAGTACTTC.

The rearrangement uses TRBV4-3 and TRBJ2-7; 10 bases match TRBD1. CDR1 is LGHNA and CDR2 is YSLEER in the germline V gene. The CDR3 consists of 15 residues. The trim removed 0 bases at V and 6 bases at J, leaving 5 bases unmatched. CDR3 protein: CASSQDWTGGGEQYF. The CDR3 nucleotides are TGCGCCAGCAGCCAAGACTGGACAGGGGGAGGCGAGCAGTACTTC.

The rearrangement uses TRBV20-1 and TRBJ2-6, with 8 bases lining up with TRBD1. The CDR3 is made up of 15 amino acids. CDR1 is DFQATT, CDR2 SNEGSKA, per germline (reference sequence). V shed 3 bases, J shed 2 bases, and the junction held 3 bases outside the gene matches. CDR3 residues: CSARETGAGANVLTF. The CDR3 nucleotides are TGCAGTGCTAGGGAGACAGGGGCTGGGGCCAACGTCCTGACTTTC.